This T cell receptor beta chain was found in a study of T cell repertoires in ileal Crohn's disease. About the research overall: Every patient was operated on for stricturing (approximately 60%) or penetrating (approximately 39%) complications. About half of patients got postoperative therapy: under twelve thiopurines, over 15 anti-TNF. The MI sample came from the proximal margin of the surgical specimen.

Notes on the study in general: Endoscopic recurrence occurred in every patient whose clonality exceeded 26.8%.

A note on this clone: No antigen is known for it.

V was cut by 2 bases and J by 8 bases, with 13 bases left in between. The CDR3 consists of 14 residues. Germline-derived CDR1 and CDR2 are SGHTA and FQGNSA. Described time point: proximal margin of the surgical specimen (macroscopically non-inflamed). Libraries were prepared by immunoSEQ multiplex PCR; TCRdb keeps only in-frame clonotypes and omits some of them. Of 1,500 to 2,500 clones listed, 88% are singletons. The sample consisted of ileal tissue. V usage is TRBV7-2 and J usage is TRBJ2-1; D gene unclear. The receptor was isolated from an adult with Crohn's disease. CDR3 amino acids: CASSLIHSSDEQFF. The CDR3 bases are TGTGCCAGCAGCTTAATCCACAGCAGCGATGAGCAGTTCTTC.